Here is one TCR beta chain with its context. Its specificity is not known. The authors built TCR beta libraries using iRepertoire HTBI primers and Arm-PCR of CDR3 regions. Original processing methods: Segment identification across samples yielded 55 to 65 TRBV and roughly 15 TRBJ segments. Using its own MiXCR run on the multiplex PCR reads, TCRdb lists one record per CDR3 protein. TCRdb's processing, not the authors' own work, is the source of the V and J calls. The sample lists under 300,000 distinct CDR3 sequences, over 20% occurring once. The data derive from a study of regulatory T cells in long-lasting Graves disease. Overall study: Graves' patients who were just diagnosed had used antithyroid drugs for under 3 months.

The time point was: newly diagnosed GD, antithyroid drugs for less than 3 months. Researchers made the TCR library from RNA that was extracted from PBMCs. Overall study findings and caveats: It was peripheral blood alone, not thyroid tissue, that was studied.

This CDR3 is built from 13 residues. In germline, CDR1 is SGHAT, CDR2 FQNNGV. The V and J ends lost 2 bases and 9 bases respectively, with 11 bases between them. V and J are TRBV11-2 and TRBJ2-1, with D unclear. Specimen: peripheral blood mononuclear cells (PBMCs), collected at new diagnosis, from a patient treated with antithyroid drugs. The receptor's source is a female donor with Graves disease. The CDR3 nucleotides read TGTGCCAGCAGCTTACCGTCCGTGCCTGAGCAGTTCTTC. This gives the protein CASSLPSVPEQFF. The whole variable domain, filled in from reference TRBV11-2 and TRBJ2-1, reads EAGVAQSPRYKIIEKRQSVAFWCNPISGHATLYWYQQILGQGPKLLIQFQNNGVVDDSQLPKDRFSAERLKGVDSTLKIQPAKLEDSAVYLCASSLPSVPEQFFGPGTRLTVL.